What follows are 20 T cell receptor beta chains derived from one specimen sequenced in a study of blood T cell repertoires in COVID-19 (dated by TCRdb to the early 2020s). Libraries were prepared through the immunoSEQ multiplex PCR assay. In TCRdb, the immuneACCESS table is reduced to in-frame sequences with V and J assigned. These tables do not hold every clone; where another copy was compared, an unresolved V gene accounts for under half, and the others remain unexplained. Within this sample are under 300,000 clones, with about 80% of them counted one time only. The top ten hold roughly 2% of the sample. The sequenced material came from peripheral blood. These receptors originate from a man aged 30 to 39 who had recovered from COVID-19.

V usage is TRBV19 and J usage is TRBJ1-5; possible D gene TRBD1, 6 bases. V was cut by 7 bases and J by 3 bases, with 10 bases left in between. CDR1 LNHDA and CDR2 SQIVND come from the germline V gene (reference sequence). The CDR3 runs to 13 residues. CDR3 coding DNA: TGTGCCAGTAAAGGACAGTTCAATCAGCCCCAGCATTTT. Translated, it gives CASKGQFNQPQHF. Based on the CDR3 plus reference TRBV19 and TRBJ1-5, the full variable domain is DGGITQSPKYLFRKEGQNVTLSCEQNLNHDAMYWYRQDPGQGLRLIYYSQIVNDFQKGDIAEGYSVSREKKESFPLTVTSAQKNPTAFYLCASKGQFNQPQHFGDGTRLSIL.

This sequence joins TRBV18 and TRBJ1-5; 7 nucleotides line up with TRBD1. The CDR3 extends over 15 amino acids. Losses at the gene ends were 6 bases for V and 6 bases for J; bases not matched to a gene: 11. The germline CDR1 and CDR2 sequences are KGHSH and LQKENI. CDR3 bases: TGTGCCAGCTCCCTTCAAGGAGGGGGCGGTCAGCCCCAGCATTTT. Translating it yields CASSLQGGGGQPQHF. The whole variable domain, filled in from reference TRBV18 and TRBJ1-5, reads NAGVMQNPRHLVRRRGQEARLRCSPMKGHSHVYWYRQLPEEGLKFMVYLQKENIIDESGMPKERFSAEFPKEGPSILRIQQVVRGDSAAYFCASSLQGGGGQPQHFGDGTRLSIL.

This clone showed up just once. The rearrangement joins TRBV11-2 to TRBJ1-1; D may be TRBD1 (5 bases). There are 16 residues in the CDR3. CDR1 and CDR2 from the germline V gene are SGHAT and FQNNGV. V was cut by 5 bases and J by 4 bases, with 20 bases left in between. CDR3 sequence reads: CASSLKGQGDSTEAFF. The CDR3 DNA sequence: TGTGCCAGCAGCCTCAAGGGGCAGGGTGATAGCACTGAAGCTTTCTTT.

This rearrangement joins TRBV9 to TRBJ2-3; D possibly corresponds to TRBD1 (7 bases). Looked up from germline, CDR1 is SGDLS and CDR2 is YYNGEE. Trimming removed 4 bases from V and 3 bases from J, with 30 bases in between. The CDR3 loop spans 20 amino acids. CDR3 nucleotides: TGTGCCAGCAGCTCCAGACTAGGGGGTATTACGAGGGGGCCGACAGATACGCAGTATTTT. Amino acids: CASSSRLGGITRGPTDTQYF.

The chain is built from TRBV19 and TRBJ1-5; 12 bases match TRBD1. V gave up 7 bases and J gave up 6 bases; unmatched junction bases: 7. Looked up from germline, CDR1 is LNHDA and CDR2 is SQIVND (reference sequence). The length of the CDR3 is 15 residues. The CDR3 nucleotides are TGTGCCAGTAAGTGGGGGACAGGGGGCTTTCAGCCCCAGCATTTT. This gives the protein CASKWGTGGFQPQHF. The variable domain in full, completed from reference TRBV19 and TRBJ1-5, reads DGGITQSPKYLFRKEGQNVTLSCEQNLNHDAMYWYRQDPGQGLRLIYYSQIVNDFQKGDIAEGYSVSREKKESFPLTVTSAQKNPTAFYLCASKWGTGGFQPQHFGDGTRLSIL.

A single count supports this clone. The V gene is TRBV6-6, the J gene TRBJ1-1; D call uncertain. V lost 5 bases and J 7 bases, leaving 8 bases between the germline ends. Germline V CDR1 and CDR2: MNHNY, SVGAGI (reference sequence). This CDR3 is 11 amino acids long. The CDR3, as DNA: TGTGCCAGCAGTCCACTAGTTGAAGCTTTCTTT. It specifies CASSPLVEAFF.

The rearrangement joins TRBV5-6 to TRBJ2-7, with D tentatively TRBD2 (7 bases). The V gene lost 5 bases and the J gene lost 1 base, with 19 bases spanning the gap. Germline-derived CDR1 and CDR2 are SGHDT and YYEEEE. This CDR3 is 16 amino acids long. The CDR3 DNA sequence: TGTGCCAGCAGACCACTCGGGAGGACAGAGTCCTACGAGCAGTACTTC. It specifies CASRPLGRTESYEQYF.

The V call is TRBV27, the J call TRBJ2-3; D is unresolved. The germline V gene encodes CDR1 MNHEY and CDR2 SMNVEV (reference sequence). The CDR3 sequence is 13 residues long. Between the trimmed V and J ends, which lost 3 bases and 1 base, there was a span of 5 bases. The CDR3 region is CASSFSGTDTQYF. The CDR3 region has the DNA TGTGCCAGCAGTTTCTCTGGCACAGATACGCAGTATTTT.

V is TRBV7-7 and J is TRBJ2-1, with TRBD2 matching over 10 bases. The CDR3 has 17 amino acids. The V gene end was trimmed by 5 bases and the J gene end by 7 bases; junction bases not matched to a gene: 14. Germline CDR1 reads SSHAT; CDR2 reads FNYEAQ (reference sequence). The CDR3 DNA sequence: TGTGCCAGCAGCGCAACCCTAGCGGGGGTGTTCGGGAATGAGCAGTTCTTC. Residues: CASSATLAGVFGNEQFF.

The chain couples TRBV9 to TRBJ2-3; weak D call: TRBD2 (7 bases). CDR1 SGDLS and CDR2 YYNGEE come from the germline V gene. CDR3 length: 20 residues. Trimming left V 3 bases short and J 4 bases short, with 30 bases between. The CDR3 DNA sequence: TGTGCCAGCAGCGGGTTTTACAGCCGGGGGCGGGGGCCCCCCGCAGATACGCAGTATTTT. Protein product: CASSGFYSRGRGPPADTQYF.

The chain joins TRBV6-4 to TRBJ1-5; 9 nucleotides agree with TRBD1. Looked up from germline, CDR1 is MRHNA and CDR2 is SNTAGT. The CDR3 totals 19 residues. The J segment lost 1 base and the V segment lost 7 bases, leaving 17 bases of the junction unmatched. The CDR3 sequence: CASTGGLRQGEDSNQPQHF. DNA for the CDR3: TGTGCCAGCACAGGTGGCCTCCGACAGGGGGAGGACAGCAATCAGCCCCAGCATTTT.

The CDR3 protein is CASGRSYEQYF. The CDR3 DNA reads TGTGCCAGCGGGCGTTCCTACGAGCAGTACTTC. The V gene is TRBV6-5, the J gene TRBJ2-7, with D hard to call. CDR1 and CDR2 from the germline V gene are MNHEY and SVGAGI. Trimming left V 8 bases short and J 1 base short, with 6 bases between. This CDR3 has 11 amino acids.

The gene calls are TRBV14 and TRBJ1-1; 8 bases agree with TRBD1. Losses at the gene ends were 1 base for V and 0 bases for J; bases not matched to a gene: 4. Germline lookup yields CDR1 SGHDN and CDR2 FVKESK. CDR3 length: 16 residues. The CDR3 coding sequence is TGTGCCAGCAGCCAAGGGATGACAGGGGTGAACACTGAAGCTTTCTTT. It translates to CASSQGMTGVNTEAFF.

This clone occurred once. The chain joins TRBV28 to TRBJ1-2, with 8 bases lining up with TRBD1. The CDR3 is made up of 14 amino acids. Looked up from germline, CDR1 is MDHEN and CDR2 is SYDVKM. J lost 8 bases, V lost 2 bases, and 7 bases had no gene match. The CDR3: CASSLQDREGGYTF. In nucleotides, the CDR3 is TGTGCCAGCAGTTTACAGGACAGGGAGGGCGGCTACACCTTC.

The chain joins TRBV5-1 to TRBJ1-1; 8 positions match TRBD1. The V and J ends lost 6 bases and 1 base, in that order; junction bases with no gene match: 5. The CDR3 length is 14 residues. Germline V gene lookup returns CDR1 SGHRS and CDR2 YFSETQ. The DNA of the CDR3 is TGCGCCAGCAAGTCCGGGACAGGGAACACTGAAGCTTTCTTT. Translation gives CASKSGTGNTEAFF.

The gene calls are TRBV18 and TRBJ1-1; D perhaps matches TRBD1 (5 bases). Germline V lookup: CDR1 KGHSH, CDR2 LQKENI. The CDR3 is 16 amino acids. Trimming removed 6 bases from V and 3 bases from J, with 20 bases in between. CDR3 nucleotides: TGTGCCAGCTCCCGGAACGGGGGAGGGTCGTACACTGAAGCTTTCTTT. It is translated as CASSRNGGGSYTEAFF.

The chain has TRBV5-1 and TRBJ2-3; 7 bases fit TRBD2. CDR3 size: 16 residues. The ends lost 0 bases at V and 7 bases at J; junction bases unmatched: 11. Germline CDR1 SGHRS, CDR2 YFSETQ. The CDR3 loop reads CASSLAGTTSSNTQYF. The CDR3 DNA reads as TGCGCCAGCAGCTTGGCCGGGACTACCTCATCGAATACGCAGTATTTT.

This chain connects TRBV5-4 to TRBJ2-5; 10 bases fit TRBD2. With V trimmed by 5 bases and J by 1 base, 5 bases remained unmatched. Germline assignment: CDR1 SGHNT and CDR2 YYREEE (reference sequence). This CDR3 spans 15 amino acids. CDR3 DNA sequence: TGTGCCAGCAGGCGAAGCGGGGGGGTCCAAGAGACCCAGTACTTC. It is translated as CASRRSGGVQETQYF. The variable domain in full, with the rest retrieved from reference TRBV5-4 and TRBJ2-5, is ETGVTQSPTHLIKTRGQQVTLRCSSQSGHNTVSWYQQALGQGPQFIFQYYREEENGRGNFPPRFSGLQFPNYSSELNVNALELDDSALYLCASRRSGGVQETQYFGPGTRLLVL.

J is TRBJ1-1 and V is TRBV14; tentative D call: TRBD1 (5 bases). The CDR3 contains 15 residues. The V gene's germline CDR1 is SGHDN and CDR2 FVKESK. The ends were cut back, 0 bases at V and 6 bases at J, with 14 bases in the middle. This CDR3 reads CASSQDPPGMAEAFF. CDR3 in DNA: TGTGCCAGCAGCCAAGACCCCCCAGGGATGGCTGAAGCTTTCTTT.

This chain uses TRBV5-1 with TRBJ2-2; D unresolved. Trimming stripped 0 bases from V and 1 base from J, with 7 bases between. This CDR3 has 15 amino acids. Per germline, CDR1 SGHRS and CDR2 YFSETQ. The CDR3 coding sequence is TGCGCCAGCAGCTTGGGACAAGAGAACACCGGGGAGCTGTTTTTT. Its translation: CASSLGQENTGELFF.